This T cell receptor (beta chain) derives from a study of OX40 agonist ivuxolimab in advanced cancers. Across the whole study: Intravenous ivuxolimab at 0.01 to 10 mg/kg was given to patients every 2 weeks.

Clones were sequenced by immunoSEQ multiplex PCR, and TCRdb holds only the in-frame ones, with some missing. The table lists 70,000 to 95,000 clones, 80% to 90% of them singletons. Trimming took off 6 bases at V and 2 bases at J, with 12 bases between the two ends. This CDR3 is 14 amino acids long. Germline assignment: CDR1 MNHNS and CDR2 SASEGT. The TCR comes from an adult with an advanced solid tumor such as melanoma, head and neck, liver or kidney cancer. The chain is built from TRBV6-1 and TRBJ2-3; D perhaps matches TRBD2 (5 bases). Sequenced material: CD4+ or CD8+ T cells sorted from blood, taken in a trial of the OX40 agonist ivuxolimab. CDR3 protein: CASSSIATTDTQYF. Written as DNA, the CDR3 is TGTGCCAGCAGCTCCATAGCGACCACAGATACGCAGTATTTT.